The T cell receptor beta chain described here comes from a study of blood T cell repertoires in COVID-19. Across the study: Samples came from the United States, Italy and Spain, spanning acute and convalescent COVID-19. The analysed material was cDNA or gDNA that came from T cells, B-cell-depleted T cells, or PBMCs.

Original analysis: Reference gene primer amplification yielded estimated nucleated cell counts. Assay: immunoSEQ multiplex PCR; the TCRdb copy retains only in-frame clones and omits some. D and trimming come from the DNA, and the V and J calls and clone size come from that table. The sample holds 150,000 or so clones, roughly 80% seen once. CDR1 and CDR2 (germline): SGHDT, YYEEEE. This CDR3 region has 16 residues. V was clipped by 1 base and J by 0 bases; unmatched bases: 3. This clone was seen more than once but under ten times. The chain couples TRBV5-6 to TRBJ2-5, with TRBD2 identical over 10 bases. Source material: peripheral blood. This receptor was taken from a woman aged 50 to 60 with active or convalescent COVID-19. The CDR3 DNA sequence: TGTGCCAGCAGCTTGCTGACTAGCGGGTACCAAGAGACCCAGTACTTC. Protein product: CASSLLTSGYQETQYF.